This entry describes one T cell receptor (beta chain). These data come from a study of cytomegalovirus exposure and HLA in healthy donors. Across the study: Unique TCRs from HLA-typed donors, 70 million to 100 million of them, were held in an early data release.

This CDR3 is built from 14 residues. Germline V gene sequence: CDR1 SEHNR, CDR2 FQNEAQ (reference sequence). The V and J ends lost 0 bases and 5 bases respectively, with 9 bases between them. Primers: 60 Vbeta forward and 13 Jbeta reverse. The data were produced by immunoSEQ multiplex PCR, yet TCRdb's version contains in-frame clones alone and is incomplete. Of 150,000 or so clones listed, around three quarters are singletons. The chain has TRBV7-9 and TRBJ2-3; D gene unclear. The sequenced sample consisted of PBMCs. The receptor was derived from a male donor in good health and CMV-seropositive. The CDR3 reads CASSLALGQDTQYF. CDR3 DNA: TGTGCCAGCAGCTTAGCGCTCGGTCAAGATACGCAGTATTTT. Full variable domain (missing parts from reference TRBV7-9 and TRBJ2-3): DTGVSQNPRHKITKRGQNVTFRCDPISEHNRLYWYRQTLGQGPEFLTYFQNEAQLEKSRLLSDRFSAERPKGSFSTLEIQRTEQGDSAMYLCASSLALGQDTQYFGPGTRLTVL.